This T cell receptor (beta chain) was captured by sequencing in a study of blood T cell repertoires in COVID-19. Study-level background: Both acute and convalescent COVID-19 samples were obtained from the United States, Italy and Spain. The analysed material was cDNA or gDNA that came from T cells, B-cell-depleted T cells, or PBMCs.

Only in-frame clones appear in the TCRdb table, and some are missing; sequencing was by immunoSEQ multiplex PCR. The data contain about 30,000 clones, around 63% of them singletons. This receptor was taken from a human donor in a cohort sampled during active COVID-19. Material: peripheral blood.

The DNA for the CDR3 is TGCGCCAGCAGGCCGGGACAGGGGTTTTCCTATAATTCACCCCTCCACTTT. The encoded protein is CASRPGQGFSYNSPLHF. J is TRBJ1-6 and V is TRBV10-2; 10 nucleotides match TRBD1. V dropped 6 bases and J dropped 1; count of bases not matched to a gene: 6. The CDR3 spans 17 residues. CDR1 and CDR2 (germline): WSHSY, SAAADI.